This record looks at one T cell receptor (beta chain) sequence and its context. The antigen remains undetermined. Since a much larger clone is just one base distant, this may be a read error. Blood RNA was derived from unsorted whole blood, and germline DNA was extracted too. This record belongs to a study of tumor-infiltrating lymphocytes in primary liver carcinoma. Study-wide context: Per sample, productive TCRbeta reads numbered roughly 3.5 to 8 million, similar across tissue types.

The authors made TCR beta cDNA from 500 to 600 ng total RNA with a constant-region primer. It was through three nested multiplex PCR rounds of slightly modified ARM-PCR that TCR beta libraries arose. Primers for the first two PCR rounds were TRBV1-TRBV30 forward primers and a C-beta reverse primer (roughly 10 cycles per round). TCRdb independently ran MiXCR on the multiplex PCR reads; one entry per CDR3 protein. The repertoire has about 180,000 distinct CDR3 sequences, 60% of them found once; the top ten carry around 74%. Germline V lookup: CDR1 SQVTM, CDR2 ANQGSEA. The length of the CDR3 is 12 residues. Overall study findings and caveats: Tumor top-250-clone fraction significantly exceeded that of blood (p = 0.039). Lower overlap was observed for tumor-adjacent and tumor-blood pairs relative to tumor region pairs. Being bulk and unsorted, samples allowed no CD4+ and CD8+ repertoire comparison.

The TCR comes from a man aged 35-49 years with primary liver carcinoma and hepatitis B virus infection. The sample comprised peripheral blood. V and J are TRBV29-1 and TRBJ1-1; D is perhaps TRBD1 (6 bases). Here the CDR3 DNA reads TGCGGCGTTATACAGGGTAACGCTGAAGCTTTCTTT. Its protein is CGVIQGNAEAFF.